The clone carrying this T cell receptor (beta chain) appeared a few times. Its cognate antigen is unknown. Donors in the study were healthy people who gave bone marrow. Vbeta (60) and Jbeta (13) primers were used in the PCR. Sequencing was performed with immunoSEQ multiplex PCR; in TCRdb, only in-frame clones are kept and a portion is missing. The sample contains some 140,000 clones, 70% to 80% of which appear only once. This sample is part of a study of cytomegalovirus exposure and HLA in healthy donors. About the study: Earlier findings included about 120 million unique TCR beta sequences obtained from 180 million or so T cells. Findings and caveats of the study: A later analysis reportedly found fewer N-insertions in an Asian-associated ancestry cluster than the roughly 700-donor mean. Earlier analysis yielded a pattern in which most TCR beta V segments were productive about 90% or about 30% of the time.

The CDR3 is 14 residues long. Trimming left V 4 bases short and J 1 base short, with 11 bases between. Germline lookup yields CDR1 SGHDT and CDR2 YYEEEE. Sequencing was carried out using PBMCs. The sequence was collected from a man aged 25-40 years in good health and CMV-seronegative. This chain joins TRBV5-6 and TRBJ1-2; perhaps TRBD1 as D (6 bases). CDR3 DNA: TGTGCCAGCAGCCAGGGGACGGTTAACTATGGCTACACCTTC. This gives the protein CASSQGTVNYGYTF.